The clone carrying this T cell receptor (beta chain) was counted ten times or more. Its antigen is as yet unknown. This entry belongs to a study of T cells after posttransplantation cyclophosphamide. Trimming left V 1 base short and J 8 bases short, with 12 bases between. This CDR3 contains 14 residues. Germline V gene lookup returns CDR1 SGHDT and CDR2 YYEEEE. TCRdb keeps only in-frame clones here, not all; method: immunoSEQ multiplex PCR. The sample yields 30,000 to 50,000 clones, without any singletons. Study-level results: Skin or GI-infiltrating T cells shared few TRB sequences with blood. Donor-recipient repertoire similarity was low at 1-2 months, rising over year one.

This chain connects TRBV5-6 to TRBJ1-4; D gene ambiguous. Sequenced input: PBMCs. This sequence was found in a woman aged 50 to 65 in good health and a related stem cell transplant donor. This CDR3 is CASSLKSSGEKLFF. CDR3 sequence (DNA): TGTGCCAGCAGCTTGAAGAGCAGCGGGGAAAAACTGTTTTTT.